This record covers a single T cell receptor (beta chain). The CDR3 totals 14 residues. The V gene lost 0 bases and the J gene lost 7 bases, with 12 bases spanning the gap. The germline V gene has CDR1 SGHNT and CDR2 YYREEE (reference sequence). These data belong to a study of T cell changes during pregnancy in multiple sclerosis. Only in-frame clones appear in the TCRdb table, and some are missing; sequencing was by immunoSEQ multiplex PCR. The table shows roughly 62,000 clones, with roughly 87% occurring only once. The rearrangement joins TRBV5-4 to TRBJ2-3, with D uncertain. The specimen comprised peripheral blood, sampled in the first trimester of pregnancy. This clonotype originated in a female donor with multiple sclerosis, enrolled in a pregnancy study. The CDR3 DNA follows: TGTGCCAGCAGCTTGGGCCGCACTGTGAATACGCAGTATTTT. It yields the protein CASSLGRTVNTQYF.